The clone carrying this T cell receptor (beta chain) has a count of ten or more. This entry comes from a study of T-cell reconstitution after alpha-beta-depleted transplantation in children. The authors prepared the TCRbeta library with unique molecular identifiers. TCRdb re-derived calls from the PCR reads in MiXCR, one entry per CDR3 protein. Seen here are approximately 270,000 distinct CDR3 sequences, about 10% observed once, and the top ten hold 9.5% to 13%. V was clipped by 1 base and J by 2 bases; unmatched bases: 4. This CDR3 region has 15 residues. Per the germline V gene, CDR1 is SGHTA and CDR2 is FQGNSA.

The chain uses TRBV7-2 and TRBJ2-7; 8 bases line up with TRBD1. The sample here was PBMCs from the stem cell graft donor, taken from the stem cell graft. The clonotype was recovered from a human donor who donated a stem cell graft to a child with SCID. The CDR3 region is CASSLETGVAYEQYF. For the CDR3, the DNA is TGTGCCAGCAGCTTAGAGACAGGGGTTGCCTACGAGCAGTACTTC.